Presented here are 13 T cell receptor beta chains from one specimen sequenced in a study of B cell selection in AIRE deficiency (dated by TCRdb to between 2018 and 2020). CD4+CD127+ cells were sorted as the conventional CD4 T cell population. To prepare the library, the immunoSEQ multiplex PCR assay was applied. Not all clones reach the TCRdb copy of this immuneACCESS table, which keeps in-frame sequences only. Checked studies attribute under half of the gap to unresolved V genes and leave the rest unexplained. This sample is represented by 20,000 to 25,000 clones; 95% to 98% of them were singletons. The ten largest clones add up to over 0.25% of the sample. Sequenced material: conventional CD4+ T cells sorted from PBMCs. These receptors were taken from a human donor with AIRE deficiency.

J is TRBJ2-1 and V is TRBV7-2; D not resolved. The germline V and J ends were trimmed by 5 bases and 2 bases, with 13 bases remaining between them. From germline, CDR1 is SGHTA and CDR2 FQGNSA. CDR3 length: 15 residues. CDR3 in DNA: TGTGCCAGCAGCAAGAGGTCCTACCCCTACAATGAGCAGTTCTTC. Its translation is CASSKRSYPYNEQFF.

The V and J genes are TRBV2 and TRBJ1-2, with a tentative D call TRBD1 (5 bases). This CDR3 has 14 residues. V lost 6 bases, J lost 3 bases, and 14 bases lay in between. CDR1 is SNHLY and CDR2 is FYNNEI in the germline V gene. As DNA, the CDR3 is TGTGCCAGCAGCGCGCAGGGAAGCGACTATGGCTACACCTTC. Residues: CASSAQGSDYGYTF.

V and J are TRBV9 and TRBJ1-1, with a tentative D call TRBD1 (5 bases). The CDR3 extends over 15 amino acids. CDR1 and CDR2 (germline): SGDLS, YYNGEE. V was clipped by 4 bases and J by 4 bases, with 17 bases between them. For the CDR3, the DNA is TGTGCCAGCAGCCCTGTAGGGGAATGGGGCACTGAAGCTTTCTTT. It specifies CASSPVGEWGTEAFF.

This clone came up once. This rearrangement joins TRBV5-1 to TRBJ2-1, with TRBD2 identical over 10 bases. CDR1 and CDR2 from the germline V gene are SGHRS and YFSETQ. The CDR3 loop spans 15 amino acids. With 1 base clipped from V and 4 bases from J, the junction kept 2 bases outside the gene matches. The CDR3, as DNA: TGCGCCAGCAGCTTGACTAGCGGGGAATACAATGAGCAGTTCTTC. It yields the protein CASSLTSGEYNEQFF.

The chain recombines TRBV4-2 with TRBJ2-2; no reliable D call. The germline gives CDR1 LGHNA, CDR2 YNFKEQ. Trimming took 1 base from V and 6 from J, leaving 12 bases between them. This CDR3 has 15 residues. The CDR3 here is CASSQGAGQAGELFF. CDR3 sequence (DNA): TGTGCCAGCAGCCAAGGAGCAGGCCAGGCCGGGGAGCTGTTTTTT.

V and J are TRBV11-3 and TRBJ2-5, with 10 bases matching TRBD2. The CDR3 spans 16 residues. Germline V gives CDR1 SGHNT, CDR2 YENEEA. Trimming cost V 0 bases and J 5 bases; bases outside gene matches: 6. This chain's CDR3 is CASSLDPLAGVETQYF. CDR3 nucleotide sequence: TGTGCCAGCAGCTTAGATCCCCTAGCGGGAGTTGAGACCCAGTACTTC.

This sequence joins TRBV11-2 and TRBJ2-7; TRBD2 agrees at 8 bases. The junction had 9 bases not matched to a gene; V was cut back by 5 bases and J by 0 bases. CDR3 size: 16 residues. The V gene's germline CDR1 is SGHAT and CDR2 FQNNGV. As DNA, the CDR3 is TGTGCCAGCAGCGCCCGTTCGGGGGGGGGCTCCTACGAGCAGTACTTC. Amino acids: CASSARSGGGSYEQYF.

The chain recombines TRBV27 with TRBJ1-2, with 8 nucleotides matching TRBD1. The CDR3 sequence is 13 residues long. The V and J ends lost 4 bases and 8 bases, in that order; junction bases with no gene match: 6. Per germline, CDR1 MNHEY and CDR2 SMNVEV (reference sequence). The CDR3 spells CASSSSQGEGYTF. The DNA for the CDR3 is TGTGCCAGCAGTTCATCACAGGGGGAGGGCTACACCTTC.

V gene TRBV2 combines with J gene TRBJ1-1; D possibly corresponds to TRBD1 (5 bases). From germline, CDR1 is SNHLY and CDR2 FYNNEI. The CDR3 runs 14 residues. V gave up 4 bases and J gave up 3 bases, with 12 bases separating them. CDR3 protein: CASSVGGRDTEAFF. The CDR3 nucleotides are TGTGCCAGCAGTGTCGGGGGTCGGGACACTGAAGCTTTCTTT.

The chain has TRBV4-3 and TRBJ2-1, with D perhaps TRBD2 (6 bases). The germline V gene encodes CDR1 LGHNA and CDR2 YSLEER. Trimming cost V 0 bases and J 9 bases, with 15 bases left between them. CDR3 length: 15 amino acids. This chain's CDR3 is CASSQDRFWGVEQFF. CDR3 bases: TGCGCCAGCAGCCAAGATCGTTTTTGGGGGGTTGAGCAGTTCTTC.

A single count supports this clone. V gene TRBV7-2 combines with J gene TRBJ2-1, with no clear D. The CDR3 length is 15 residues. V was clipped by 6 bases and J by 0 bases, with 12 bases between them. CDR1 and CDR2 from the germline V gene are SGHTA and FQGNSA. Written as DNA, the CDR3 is TGTGCCAGCAGGGGGATTAAGGGCTCCTACAATGAGCAGTTCTTC. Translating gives CASRGIKGSYNEQFF. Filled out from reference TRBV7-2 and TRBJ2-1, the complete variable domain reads GAGVSQSPSNKVTEKGKDVELRCDPISGHTALYWYRQSLGQGLEFLIYFQGNSAPDKSGLPSDRFSAERTGGSVSTLTIQRTQQEDSAVYLCASRGIKGSYNEQFFGPGTRLTVL.

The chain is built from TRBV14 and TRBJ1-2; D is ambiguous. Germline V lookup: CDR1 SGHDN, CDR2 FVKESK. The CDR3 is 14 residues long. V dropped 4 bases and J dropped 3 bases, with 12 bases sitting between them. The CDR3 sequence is CASSRAGKHYGYTF. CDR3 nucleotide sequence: TGTGCCAGCAGCCGCGCCGGGAAACACTATGGCTACACCTTC.

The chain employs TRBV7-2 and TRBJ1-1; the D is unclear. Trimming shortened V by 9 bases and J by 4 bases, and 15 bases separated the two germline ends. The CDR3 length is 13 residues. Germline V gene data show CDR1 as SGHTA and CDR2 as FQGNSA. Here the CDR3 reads CASGQDAFTEAFF. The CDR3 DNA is TGTGCCAGTGGGCAGGACGCCTTCACTGAAGCTTTCTTT.